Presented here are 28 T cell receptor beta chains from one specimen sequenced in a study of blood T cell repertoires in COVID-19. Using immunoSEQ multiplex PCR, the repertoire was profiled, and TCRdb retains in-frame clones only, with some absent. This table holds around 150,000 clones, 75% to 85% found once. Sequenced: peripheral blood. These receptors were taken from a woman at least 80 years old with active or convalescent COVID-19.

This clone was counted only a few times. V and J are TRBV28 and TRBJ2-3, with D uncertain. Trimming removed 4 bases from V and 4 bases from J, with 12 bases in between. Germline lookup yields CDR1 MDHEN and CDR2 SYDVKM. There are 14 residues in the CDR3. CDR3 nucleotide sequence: TGTGCCAGCAGTTCAGGCTATCTCTCAGATACGCAGTATTTT. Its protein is CASSSGYLSDTQYF.

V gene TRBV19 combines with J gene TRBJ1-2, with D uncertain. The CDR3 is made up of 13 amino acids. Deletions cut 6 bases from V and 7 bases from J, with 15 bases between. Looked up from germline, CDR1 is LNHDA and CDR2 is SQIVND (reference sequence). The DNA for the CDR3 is TGTGCCAGTAGCATAACAGATTTTGGTGGCTACACCTTC. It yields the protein CASSITDFGGYTF.

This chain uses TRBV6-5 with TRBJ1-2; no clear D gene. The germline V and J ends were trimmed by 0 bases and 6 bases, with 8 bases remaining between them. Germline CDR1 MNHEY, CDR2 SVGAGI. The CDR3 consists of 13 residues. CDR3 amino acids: CASSYSGENGYTF. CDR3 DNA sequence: TGTGCCAGCAGTTACTCGGGCGAAAATGGCTACACCTTC.

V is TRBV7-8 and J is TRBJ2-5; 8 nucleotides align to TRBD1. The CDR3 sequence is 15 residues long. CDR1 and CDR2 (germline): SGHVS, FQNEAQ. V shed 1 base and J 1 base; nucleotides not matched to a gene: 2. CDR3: CASSLVQGAQETQYF. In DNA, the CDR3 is TGTGCCAGCAGCTTAGTCCAGGGGGCCCAAGAGACCCAGTACTTC.

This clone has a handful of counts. The CDR3 is CASSPHSYNEQFF. The DNA for the CDR3 is TGTGCCAGCTCACCCCACTCCTACAATGAGCAGTTCTTC. The chain links TRBV18 to TRBJ2-1; D not certain. The CDR3 is made up of 13 amino acids. Germline-derived CDR1 and CDR2 are KGHSH and LQKENI. The V end lost 3 bases, the J end lost 0 bases, and 3 bases lay between the germline ends.

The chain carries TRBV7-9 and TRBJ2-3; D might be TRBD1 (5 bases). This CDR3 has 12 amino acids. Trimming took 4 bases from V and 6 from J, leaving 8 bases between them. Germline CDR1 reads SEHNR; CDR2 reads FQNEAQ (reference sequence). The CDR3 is CASSSGYDTQYF. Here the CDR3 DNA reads TGTGCCAGCAGCTCAGGGTACGATACGCAGTATTTT.

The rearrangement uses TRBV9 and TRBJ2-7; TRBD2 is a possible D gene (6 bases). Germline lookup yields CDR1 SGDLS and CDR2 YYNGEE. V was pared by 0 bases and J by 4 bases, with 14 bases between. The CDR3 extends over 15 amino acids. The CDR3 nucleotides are TGTGCCAGCAGCGTAGCGGCGGGGAAGATGTACGAGCAGTACTTC. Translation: CASSVAAGKMYEQYF.

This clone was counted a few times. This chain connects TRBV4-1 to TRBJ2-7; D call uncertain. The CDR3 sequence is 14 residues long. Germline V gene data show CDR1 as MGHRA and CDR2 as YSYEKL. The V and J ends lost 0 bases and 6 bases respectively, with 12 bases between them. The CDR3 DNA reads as TGCGCCAGCAGCCAAGATCGGAGTCGGCTCGAGCAGTACTTC. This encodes CASSQDRSRLEQYF.

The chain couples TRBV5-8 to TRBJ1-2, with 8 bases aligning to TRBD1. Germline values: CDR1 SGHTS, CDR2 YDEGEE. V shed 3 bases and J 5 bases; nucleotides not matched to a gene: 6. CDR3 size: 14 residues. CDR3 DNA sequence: TGTGCCAGCAGCTCGAGAGGGACAGGATATGGCTACACCTTC. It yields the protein CASSSRGTGYGYTF. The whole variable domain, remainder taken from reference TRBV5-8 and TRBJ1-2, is EAGVTQSPTHLIKTRGQQATLRCSPISGHTSVYWYQQALGLGLQFLLWYDEGEERNRGNFPPRFSGRQFPNYSSELNVNALELEDSALYLCASSSRGTGYGYTFGSGTRLTVV.

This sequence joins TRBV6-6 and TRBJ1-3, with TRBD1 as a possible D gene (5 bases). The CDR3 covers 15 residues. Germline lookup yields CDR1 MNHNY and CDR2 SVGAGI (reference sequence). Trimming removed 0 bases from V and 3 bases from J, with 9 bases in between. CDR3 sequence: CASSYSGEFGNTIYF. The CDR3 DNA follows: TGTGCCAGCAGTTACTCAGGGGAATTTGGAAACACCATATATTTT.

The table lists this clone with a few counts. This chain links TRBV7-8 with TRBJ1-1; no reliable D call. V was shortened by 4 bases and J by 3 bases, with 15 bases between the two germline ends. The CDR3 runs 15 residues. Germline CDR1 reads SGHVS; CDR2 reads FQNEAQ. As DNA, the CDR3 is TGTGCCAGCAGCTGGGGAGTAGGGAGGTACACTGAAGCTTTCTTT. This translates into CASSWGVGRYTEAFF.

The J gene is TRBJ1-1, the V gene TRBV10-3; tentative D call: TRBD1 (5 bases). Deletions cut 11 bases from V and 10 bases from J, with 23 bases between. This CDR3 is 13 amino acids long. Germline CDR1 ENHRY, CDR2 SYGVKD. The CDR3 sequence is CADQDSSPLSAFF. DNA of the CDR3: TGTGCCGATCAAGACAGCTCCCCCCTGTCAGCTTTCTTT.

The CDR3 here is CASSQSMDGLYGYTF. In DNA form, the CDR3 reads TGTGCCAGCAGTCAAAGCATGGACGGACTCTATGGCTACACCTTC. The chain combines TRBV27 with TRBJ1-2; D ambiguous. The CDR3 extends over 15 amino acids. CDR1 is MNHEY, CDR2 SMNVEV, per germline (reference sequence). The germline V and J ends were trimmed by 5 bases and 4 bases, with 17 bases remaining between them.

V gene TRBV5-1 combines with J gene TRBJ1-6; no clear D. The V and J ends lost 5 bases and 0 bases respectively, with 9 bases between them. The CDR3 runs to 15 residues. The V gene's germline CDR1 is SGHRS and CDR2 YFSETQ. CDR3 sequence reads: CASRWGGSYNSPLHF. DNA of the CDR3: TGCGCCAGCAGGTGGGGAGGCTCCTATAATTCACCCCTCCACTTT. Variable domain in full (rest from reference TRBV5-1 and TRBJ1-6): KAGVTQTPRYLIKTRGQQVTLSCSPISGHRSVSWYQQTPGQGLQFLFEYFSETQRNKGNFPGRFSGRQFSNSRSEMNVSTLELGDSALYLCASRWGGSYNSPLHFGNGTRLTVT.

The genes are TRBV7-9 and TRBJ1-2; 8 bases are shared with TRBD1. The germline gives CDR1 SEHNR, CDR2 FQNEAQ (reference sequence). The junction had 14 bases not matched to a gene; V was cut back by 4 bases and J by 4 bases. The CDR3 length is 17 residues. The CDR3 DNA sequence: TGTGCCAGCAGCTCCTCCCAGGCAGGGGGCTTTATCTATGGCTACACCTTC. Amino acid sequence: CASSSSQAGGFIYGYTF.

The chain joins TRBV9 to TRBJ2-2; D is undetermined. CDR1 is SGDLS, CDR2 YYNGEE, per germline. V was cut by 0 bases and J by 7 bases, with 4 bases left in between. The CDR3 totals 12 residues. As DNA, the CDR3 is TGTGCCAGCAGCGTAGCGGGCGGGGAGCTGTTTTTT. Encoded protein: CASSVAGGELFF.

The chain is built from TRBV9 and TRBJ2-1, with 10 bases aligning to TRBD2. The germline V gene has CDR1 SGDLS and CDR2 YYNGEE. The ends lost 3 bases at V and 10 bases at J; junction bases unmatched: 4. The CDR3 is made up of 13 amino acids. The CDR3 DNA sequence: TGTGCCAGCAGCGCTCTGACTAGCGGGGAGCAGTTCTTC. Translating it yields CASSALTSGEQFF.

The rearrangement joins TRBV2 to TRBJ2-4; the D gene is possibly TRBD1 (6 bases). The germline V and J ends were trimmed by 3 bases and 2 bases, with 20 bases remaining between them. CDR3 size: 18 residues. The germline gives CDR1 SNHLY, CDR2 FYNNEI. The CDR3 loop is CASSDTQGPGNSKNIQYF. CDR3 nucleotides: TGTGCCAGCAGTGATACCCAGGGGCCCGGCAATTCCAAAAACATTCAGTACTTC. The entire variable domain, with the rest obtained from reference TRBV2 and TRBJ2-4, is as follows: EPEVTQTPSHQVTQMGQEVILRCVPISNHLYFYWYRQILGQKVEFLVSFYNNEISEKSEIFDDQFSVERPDGSNFTLKIRSTKLEDSAMYFCASSDTQGPGNSKNIQYFGAGTRLSVL.

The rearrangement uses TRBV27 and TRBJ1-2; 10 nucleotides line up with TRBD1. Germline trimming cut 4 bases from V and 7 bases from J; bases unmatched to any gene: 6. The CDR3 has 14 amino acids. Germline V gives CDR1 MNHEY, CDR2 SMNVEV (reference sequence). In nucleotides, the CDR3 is TGTGCCAGCAGTTCCAACGACAGGGGGCCTGGCTACACCTTC. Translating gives CASSSNDRGPGYTF.

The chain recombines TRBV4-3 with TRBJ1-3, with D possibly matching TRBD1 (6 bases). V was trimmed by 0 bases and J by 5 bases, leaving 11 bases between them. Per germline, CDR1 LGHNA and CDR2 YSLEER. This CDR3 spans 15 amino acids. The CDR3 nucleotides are TGCGCCAGCAGCCAAGATCGCGACAGGCGAAACACCATATATTTT. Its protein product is CASSQDRDRRNTIYF.

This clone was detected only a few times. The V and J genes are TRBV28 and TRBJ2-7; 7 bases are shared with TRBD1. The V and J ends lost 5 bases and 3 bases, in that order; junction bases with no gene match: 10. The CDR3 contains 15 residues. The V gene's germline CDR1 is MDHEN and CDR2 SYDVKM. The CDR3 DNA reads TGTGCCAGCAGTGCCACCGGGACAGCAGACTACGAGCAGTACTTC. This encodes CASSATGTADYEQYF.

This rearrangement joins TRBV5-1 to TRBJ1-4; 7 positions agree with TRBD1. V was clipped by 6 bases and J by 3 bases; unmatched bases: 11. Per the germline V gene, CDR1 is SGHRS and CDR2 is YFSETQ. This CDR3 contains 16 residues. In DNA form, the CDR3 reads TGCGCCAGCACCCTCTTCCCAACAGGGGCTAATGAAAAACTGTTTTTT. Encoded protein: CASTLFPTGANEKLFF.

CDR3 sequence reads: CASSPQGLGQFF. DNA of the CDR3: TGTGCCAGCAGCCCTCAGGGTCTCGGGCAGTTCTTC. The genes are TRBV27 and TRBJ2-1, with a tentative D call TRBD1 (5 bases). CDR1 and CDR2 from the germline V gene are MNHEY and SMNVEV (reference sequence). The CDR3 is 12 amino acids. V lost 6 bases and J lost 12, with 15 bases in between.

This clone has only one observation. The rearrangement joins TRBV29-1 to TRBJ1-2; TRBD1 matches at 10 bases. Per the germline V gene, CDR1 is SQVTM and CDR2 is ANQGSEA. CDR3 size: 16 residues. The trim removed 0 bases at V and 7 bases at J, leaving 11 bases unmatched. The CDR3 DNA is TGCAGCGTTGAAGATCCTGGAAAGAGGGACAGGGGTGGCTACACCTTC. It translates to CSVEDPGKRDRGGYTF.

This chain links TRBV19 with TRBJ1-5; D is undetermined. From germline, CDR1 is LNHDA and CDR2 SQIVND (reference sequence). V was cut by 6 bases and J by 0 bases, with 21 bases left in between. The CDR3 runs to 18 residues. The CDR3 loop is CASRLEAISLYSNQPQHF. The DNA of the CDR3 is TGTGCCAGTAGACTAGAAGCGATAAGCCTTTATAGCAATCAGCCCCAGCATTTT.

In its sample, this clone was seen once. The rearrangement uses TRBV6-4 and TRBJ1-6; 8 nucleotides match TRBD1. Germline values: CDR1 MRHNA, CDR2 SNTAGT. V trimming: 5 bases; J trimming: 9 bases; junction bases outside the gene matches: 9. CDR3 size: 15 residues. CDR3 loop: CASSSQGAISSPLHF. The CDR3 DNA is TGTGCCAGCAGTTCCCAGGGGGCAATTAGTTCACCCCTCCACTTT.

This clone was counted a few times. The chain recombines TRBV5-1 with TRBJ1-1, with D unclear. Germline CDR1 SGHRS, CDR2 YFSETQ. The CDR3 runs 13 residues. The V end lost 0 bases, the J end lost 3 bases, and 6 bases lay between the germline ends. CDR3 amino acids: CASSLVFDTEAFF. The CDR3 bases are TGCGCCAGCAGCTTGGTCTTCGACACTGAAGCTTTCTTT.

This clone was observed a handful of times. The CDR3 reads CASKRRGAGQYF. DNA for the CDR3: TGCGCCAGCAAAAGGCGGGGGGCAGGTCAGTACTTC. The chain couples TRBV10-1 to TRBJ2-7; TRBD2 matches 8 bases. Trimming cost V 7 bases and J 10 bases; bases outside gene matches: 9. Germline V lookup: CDR1 WNHNN, CDR2 SYGVQD (reference sequence). The CDR3 extends over 12 amino acids.